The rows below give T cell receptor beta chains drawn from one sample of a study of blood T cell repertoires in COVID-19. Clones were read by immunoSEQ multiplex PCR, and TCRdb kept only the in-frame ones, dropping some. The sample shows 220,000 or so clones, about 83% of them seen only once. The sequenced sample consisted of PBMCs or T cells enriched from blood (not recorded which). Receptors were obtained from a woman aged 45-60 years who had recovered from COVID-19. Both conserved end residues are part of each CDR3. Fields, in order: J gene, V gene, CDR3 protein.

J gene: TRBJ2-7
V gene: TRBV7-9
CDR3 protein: CASSLEIGQLSYEQYF

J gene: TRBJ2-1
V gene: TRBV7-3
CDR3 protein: CASSPRHSLGTSNEQFF

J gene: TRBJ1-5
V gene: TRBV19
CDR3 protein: CASSISAAEPQHF

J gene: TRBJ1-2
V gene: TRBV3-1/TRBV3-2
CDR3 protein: CASSQLGSRGTGYTF

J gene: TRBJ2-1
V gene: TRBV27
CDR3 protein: CASSPSAGTFGEQFF

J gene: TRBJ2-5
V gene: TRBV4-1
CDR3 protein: CASSQFRLETQYF

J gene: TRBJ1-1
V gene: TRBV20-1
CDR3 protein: CSAQTNTEAFF

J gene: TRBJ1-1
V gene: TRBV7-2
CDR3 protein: CASRRGLNTEAFF

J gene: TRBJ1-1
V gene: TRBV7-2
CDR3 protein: CASSFLGRNTEAFF

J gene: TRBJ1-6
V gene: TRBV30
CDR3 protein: CAWSNNDNSPLHF

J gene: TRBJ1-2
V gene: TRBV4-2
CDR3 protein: CASSPRDRGRNDGYTF

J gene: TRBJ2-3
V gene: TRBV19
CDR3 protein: CASSGELAGGPGGTQYF

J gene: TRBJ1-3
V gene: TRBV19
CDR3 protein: CASASFAGSGNTIYF

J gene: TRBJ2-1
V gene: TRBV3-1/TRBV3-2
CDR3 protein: CASSQTSHEQFF

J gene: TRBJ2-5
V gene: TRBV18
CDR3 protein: CASSPGLRETQYF

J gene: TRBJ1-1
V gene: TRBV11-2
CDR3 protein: CASSLPGTNTEAFF

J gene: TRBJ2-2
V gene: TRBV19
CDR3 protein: CASSISPGTVNTGELFF

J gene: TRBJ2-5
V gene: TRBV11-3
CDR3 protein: CASSFGLGQETQYF

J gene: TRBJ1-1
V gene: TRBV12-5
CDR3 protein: CASGLEGANTEAFF

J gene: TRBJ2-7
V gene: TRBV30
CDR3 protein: CAWSRDSYEQYF

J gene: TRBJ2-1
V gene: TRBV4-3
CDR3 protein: CASSQDWASGSDEQFF

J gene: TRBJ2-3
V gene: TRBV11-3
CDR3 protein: CASSSYGGTVSTDTQYF

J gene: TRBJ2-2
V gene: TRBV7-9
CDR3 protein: CASSPGEGVNTGELFF

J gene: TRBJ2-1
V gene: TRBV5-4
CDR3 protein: CASSVGRSWSSYNEQFF

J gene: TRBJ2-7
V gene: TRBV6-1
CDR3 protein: CASSEAAGRTYEQYF

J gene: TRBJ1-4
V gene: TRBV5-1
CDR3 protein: CASSSQGAGEKLFF

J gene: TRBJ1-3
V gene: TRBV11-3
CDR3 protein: CASSLVSGNTIYF

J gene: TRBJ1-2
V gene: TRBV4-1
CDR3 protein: CASSQFFSPGYTF

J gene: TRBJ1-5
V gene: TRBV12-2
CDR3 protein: CASRFPAEEPGKPQHF

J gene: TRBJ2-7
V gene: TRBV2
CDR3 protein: CASSEMTVQGLFYEQYF

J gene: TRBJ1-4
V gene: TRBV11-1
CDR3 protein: CASSLRGNNEKLFF

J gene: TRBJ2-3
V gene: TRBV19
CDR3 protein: CASSFLSAGTDTQYF

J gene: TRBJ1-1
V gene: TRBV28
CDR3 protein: CASSFGGLTVNTEAFF

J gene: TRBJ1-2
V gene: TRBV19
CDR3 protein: CASSFWTGDGYTF

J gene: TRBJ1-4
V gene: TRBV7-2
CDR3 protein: CASSLVPATNEKLFF

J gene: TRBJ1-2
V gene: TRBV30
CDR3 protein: CAWSGRVLGGGYTF

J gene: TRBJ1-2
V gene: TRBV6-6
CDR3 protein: CASSSTRTGYGYTF

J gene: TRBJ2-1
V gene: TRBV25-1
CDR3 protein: CASSEFRAGYNEQFF

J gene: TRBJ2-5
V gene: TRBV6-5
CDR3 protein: CASSYSFAGAETQYF

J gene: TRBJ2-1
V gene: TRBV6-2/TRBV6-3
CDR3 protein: CASSPGAISSYNEQFF

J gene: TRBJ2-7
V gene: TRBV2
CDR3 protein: CASSSYEQYF

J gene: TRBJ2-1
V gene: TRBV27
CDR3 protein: CASSLLAVPIYNEQFF

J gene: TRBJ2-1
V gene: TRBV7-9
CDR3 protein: CASSLGVLAGGPTYNEQFF

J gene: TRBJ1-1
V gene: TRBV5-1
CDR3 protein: CASSRRAAGETEAFF

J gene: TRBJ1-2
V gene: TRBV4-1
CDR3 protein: CASSQGTGVTYGYTF

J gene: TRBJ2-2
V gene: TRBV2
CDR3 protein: CASSESLAGFRELFF

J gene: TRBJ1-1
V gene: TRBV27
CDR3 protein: CASFRQGFPEAFF

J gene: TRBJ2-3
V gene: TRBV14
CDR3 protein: CASSQWTGTQYF